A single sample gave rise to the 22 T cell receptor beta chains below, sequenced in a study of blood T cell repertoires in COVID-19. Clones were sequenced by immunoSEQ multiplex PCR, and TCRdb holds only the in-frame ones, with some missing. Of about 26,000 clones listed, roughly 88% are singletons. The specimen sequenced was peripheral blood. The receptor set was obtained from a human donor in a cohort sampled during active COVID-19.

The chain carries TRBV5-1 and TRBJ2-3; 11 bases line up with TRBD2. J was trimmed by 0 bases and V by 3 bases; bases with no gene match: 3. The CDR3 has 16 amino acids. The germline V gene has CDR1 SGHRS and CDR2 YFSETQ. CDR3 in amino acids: CASSSGLAGSTDTQYF. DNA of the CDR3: TGCGCCAGCAGCTCCGGACTAGCGGGTAGCACAGATACGCAGTATTTT.

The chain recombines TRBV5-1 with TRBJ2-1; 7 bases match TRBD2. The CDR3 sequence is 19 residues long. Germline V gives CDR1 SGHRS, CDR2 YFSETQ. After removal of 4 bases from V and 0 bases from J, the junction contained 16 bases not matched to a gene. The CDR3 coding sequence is TGCGCCAGCAGCCCCGGACCCGAAGGAACTAGCGTCTCCTACAATGAGCAGTTCTTC. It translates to CASSPGPEGTSVSYNEQFF. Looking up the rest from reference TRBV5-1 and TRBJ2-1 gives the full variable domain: KAGVTQTPRYLIKTRGQQVTLSCSPISGHRSVSWYQQTPGQGLQFLFEYFSETQRNKGNFPGRFSGRQFSNSRSEMNVSTLELGDSALYLCASSPGPEGTSVSYNEQFFGPGTRLTVL.

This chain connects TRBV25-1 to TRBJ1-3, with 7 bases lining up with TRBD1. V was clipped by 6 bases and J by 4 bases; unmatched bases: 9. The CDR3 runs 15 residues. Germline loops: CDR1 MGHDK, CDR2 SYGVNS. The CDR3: CASSPGQKSGNTIYF. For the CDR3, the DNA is TGTGCCAGCAGCCCGGGACAGAAGAGCGGAAACACCATATATTTT.

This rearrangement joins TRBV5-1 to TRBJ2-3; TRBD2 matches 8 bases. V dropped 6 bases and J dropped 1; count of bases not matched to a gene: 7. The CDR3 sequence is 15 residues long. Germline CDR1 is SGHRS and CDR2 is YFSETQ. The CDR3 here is CASTLSGDGTDTQYF. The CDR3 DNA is TGCGCCAGCACCCTTAGCGGGGATGGCACAGATACGCAGTATTTT.

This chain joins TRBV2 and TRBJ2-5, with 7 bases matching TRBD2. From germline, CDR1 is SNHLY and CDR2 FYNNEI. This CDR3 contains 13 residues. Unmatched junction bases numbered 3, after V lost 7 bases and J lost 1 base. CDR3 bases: TGTGCCAGCATCCGGGAGGTCCAAGAGACCCAGTACTTC. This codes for CASIREVQETQYF.

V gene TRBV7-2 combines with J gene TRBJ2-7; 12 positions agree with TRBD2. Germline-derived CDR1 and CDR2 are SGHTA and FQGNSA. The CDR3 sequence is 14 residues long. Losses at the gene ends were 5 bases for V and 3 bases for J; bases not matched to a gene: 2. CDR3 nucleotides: TGTGCCAGCAGCCCGACTAGCGGGAGCTACGAGCAGTACTTC. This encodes CASSPTSGSYEQYF.

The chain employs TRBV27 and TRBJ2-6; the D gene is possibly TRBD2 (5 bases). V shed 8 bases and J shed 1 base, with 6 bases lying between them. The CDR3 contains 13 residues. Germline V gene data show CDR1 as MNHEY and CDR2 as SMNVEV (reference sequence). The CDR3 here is CASRGSGANVLTF. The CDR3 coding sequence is TGTGCCAGCCGGGGTTCTGGGGCCAACGTCCTGACTTTC.

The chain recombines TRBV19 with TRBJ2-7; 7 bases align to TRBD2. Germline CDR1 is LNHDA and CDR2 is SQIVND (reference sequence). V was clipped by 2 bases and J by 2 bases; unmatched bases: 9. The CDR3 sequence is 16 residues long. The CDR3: CASSIPPHRGAYEQYF. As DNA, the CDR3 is TGTGCCAGTAGTATACCTCCACACCGGGGGGCCTACGAGCAGTACTTC. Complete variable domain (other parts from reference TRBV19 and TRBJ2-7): DGGITQSPKYLFRKEGQNVTLSCEQNLNHDAMYWYRQDPGQGLRLIYYSQIVNDFQKGDIAEGYSVSREKKESFPLTVTSAQKNPTAFYLCASSIPPHRGAYEQYFGPGTRLTVT.

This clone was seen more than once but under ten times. This CDR3 is CASSTGGGAGNEQFF. CDR3 coding DNA: TGTGCCAGCAGCACCGGGGGGGGAGCAGGCAATGAGCAGTTCTTC. The V call is TRBV7-2, the J call TRBJ2-1, with TRBD2 matching 8 bases. Looked up from germline, CDR1 is SGHTA and CDR2 is FQGNSA. The CDR3 has 15 amino acids. J was trimmed by 6 bases and V by 5 bases; bases with no gene match: 9.

The CDR3 is CASSLSGSQPQHF. DNA for the CDR3: TGTGCCAGCAGCTTAAGCGGTAGCCAGCCCCAGCATTTT. The chain carries TRBV7-2 and TRBJ1-5; D call uncertain. V was pared by 2 bases and J by 7 bases, with 9 bases between. CDR3 length equals 13 residues. CDR1 is SGHTA and CDR2 is FQGNSA in the germline V gene.

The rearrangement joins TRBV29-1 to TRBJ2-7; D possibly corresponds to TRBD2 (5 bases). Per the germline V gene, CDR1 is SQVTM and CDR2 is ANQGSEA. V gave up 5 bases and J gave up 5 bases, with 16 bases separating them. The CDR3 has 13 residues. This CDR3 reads CSVLWTDGNEQYF. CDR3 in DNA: TGCAGCGTTCTCTGGACCGACGGGAACGAGCAGTACTTC.

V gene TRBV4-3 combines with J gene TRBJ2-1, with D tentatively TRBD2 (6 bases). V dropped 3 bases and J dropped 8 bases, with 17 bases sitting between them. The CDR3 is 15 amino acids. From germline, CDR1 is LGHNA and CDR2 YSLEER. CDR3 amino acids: CASSQEGMGGDEQFF. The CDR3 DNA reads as TGCGCCAGCAGCCAGGAGGGTATGGGCGGGGATGAGCAGTTCTTC.

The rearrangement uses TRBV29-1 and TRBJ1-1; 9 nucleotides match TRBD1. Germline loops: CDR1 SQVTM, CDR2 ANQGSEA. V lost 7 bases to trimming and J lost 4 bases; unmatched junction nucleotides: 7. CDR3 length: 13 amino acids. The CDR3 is CSARDRVGTEAFF. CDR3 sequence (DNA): TGCAGCGCTAGGGACAGGGTGGGCACTGAAGCTTTCTTT. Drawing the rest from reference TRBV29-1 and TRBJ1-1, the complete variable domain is SAVISQKPSRDICQRGTSLTIQCQVDSQVTMMFWYRQQPGQSLTLIATANQGSEATYESGFVIDKFPISRPNLTFSTLTVSNMSPEDSSIYLCSARDRVGTEAFFGQGTRLTVV.

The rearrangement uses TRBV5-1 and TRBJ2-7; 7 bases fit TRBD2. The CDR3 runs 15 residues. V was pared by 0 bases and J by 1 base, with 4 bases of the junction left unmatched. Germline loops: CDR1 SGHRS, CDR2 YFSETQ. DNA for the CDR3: TGCGCCAGCAGCTTGGATGAGCGGGGATCCTACGAGCAGTACTTC. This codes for CASSLDERGSYEQYF.

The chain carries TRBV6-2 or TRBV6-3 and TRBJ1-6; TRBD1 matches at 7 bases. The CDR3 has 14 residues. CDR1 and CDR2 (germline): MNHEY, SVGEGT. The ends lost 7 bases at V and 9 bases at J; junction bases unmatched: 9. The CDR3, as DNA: TGTGCCAGCACCCCGGGACAGACGATTTCACCCCTCCACTTT. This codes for CASTPGQTISPLHF.

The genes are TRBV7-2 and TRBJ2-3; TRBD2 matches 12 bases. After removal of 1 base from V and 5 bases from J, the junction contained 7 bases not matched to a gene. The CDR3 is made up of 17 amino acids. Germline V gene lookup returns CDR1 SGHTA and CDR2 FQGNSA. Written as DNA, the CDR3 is TGTGCCAGCAGCTTAGGCCCTAGCGGGGGGGCCCAAGATACGCAGTATTTT. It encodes CASSLGPSGGAQDTQYF.

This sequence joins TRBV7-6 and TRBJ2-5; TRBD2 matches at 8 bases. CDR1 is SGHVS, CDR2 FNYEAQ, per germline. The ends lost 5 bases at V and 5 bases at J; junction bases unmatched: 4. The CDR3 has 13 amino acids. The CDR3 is CASSVLAGETQYF. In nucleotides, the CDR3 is TGTGCCAGCAGCGTGTTAGCGGGGGAGACCCAGTACTTC.

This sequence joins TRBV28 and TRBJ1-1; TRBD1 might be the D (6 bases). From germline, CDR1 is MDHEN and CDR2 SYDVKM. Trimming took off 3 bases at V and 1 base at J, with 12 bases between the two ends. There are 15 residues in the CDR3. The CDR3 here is CASSLGLTGNTEAFF. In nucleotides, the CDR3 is TGTGCCAGCAGTTTGGGATTGACAGGGAACACTGAAGCTTTCTTT.

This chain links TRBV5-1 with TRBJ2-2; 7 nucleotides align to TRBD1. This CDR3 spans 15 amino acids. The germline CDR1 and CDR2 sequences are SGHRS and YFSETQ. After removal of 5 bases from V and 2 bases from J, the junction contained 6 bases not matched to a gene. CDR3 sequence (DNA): TGCGCCAGCAGGTTCGGGACAGCAAACACCGGGGAGCTGTTTTTT. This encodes CASRFGTANTGELFF.

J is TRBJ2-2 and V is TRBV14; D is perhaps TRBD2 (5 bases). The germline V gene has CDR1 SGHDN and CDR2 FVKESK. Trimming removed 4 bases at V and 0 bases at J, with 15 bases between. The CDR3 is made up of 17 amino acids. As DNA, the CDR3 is TGTGCCAGCAGCCGAGATCTAGCAAATGCGAACACCGGGGAGCTGTTTTTT. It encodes CASSRDLANANTGELFF. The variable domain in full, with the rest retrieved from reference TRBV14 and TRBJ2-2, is EAGVTQFPSHSVIEKGQTVTLRCDPISGHDNLYWYRRVMGKEIKFLLHFVKESKQDESGMPNNRFLAERTGGTYSTLKVQPAELEDSGVYFCASSRDLANANTGELFFGEGSRLTVL.

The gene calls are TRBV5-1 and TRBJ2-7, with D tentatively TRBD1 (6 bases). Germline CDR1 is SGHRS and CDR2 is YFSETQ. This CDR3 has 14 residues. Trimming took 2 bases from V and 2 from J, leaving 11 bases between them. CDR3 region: CASSLSGTTYEQYF. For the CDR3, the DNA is TGCGCCAGCAGCTTATCCGGGACAACCTACGAGCAGTACTTC.

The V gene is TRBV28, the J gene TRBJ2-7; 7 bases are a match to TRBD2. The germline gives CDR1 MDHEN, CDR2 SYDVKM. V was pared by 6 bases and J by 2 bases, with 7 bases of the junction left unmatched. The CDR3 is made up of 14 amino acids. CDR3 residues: CASRRGAGTYEQYF. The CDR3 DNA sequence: TGTGCCAGCAGGAGGGGAGCGGGAACCTACGAGCAGTACTTC.